Listed below are T cell receptor beta chains from one sample, sequenced in a study of T cell responses to AZD1222 COVID-19 vaccine. TCRdb keeps only in-frame clones here, not all; method: immunoSEQ multiplex PCR. The sample yields about 100,000 clones, more than 75% seen once. The sample in question was peripheral blood, obtained on day 0 of MenACWY control vaccination. The receptors were gathered from an adult in good health. CDR3s include the opening cysteine and the closing phenylalanine or tryptophan. Fields, in order: clone size, V gene, CDR3 protein. Size is omitted from some rows. Given values are once, few, many or a class for expanded clones.

>.|TRBV5-1
CASSLVGQGGTEAFF
>few|TRBV28
CASRDSIYGYTF
>.|TRBV27
CASSGTSGRENEQFF
>.|TRBV7-9
CASSFERSSYNEQFF
>once|TRBV28
CASHTYTGELFF
>.|TRBV5-1
CASSFTRDNEQFF
>.|TRBV7-2
CASGGQGHQPQHF
>.|TRBV4-2
CASSQVSGGRAGYTF
>.|TRBV6-5
CASSYSGGNTEAFF
>.|TRBV18
CASSSRQGEYGYTF
>.|TRBV7-8
CASSLESVSGNTEAFF
>few|TRBV4-2
CASSQDPTSSYEQYF
>.|TRBV11-2
CASSLGRGPSYEQYF
>.|TRBV7-2
CASSWNLQGSYGYTF
>.|TRBV10-1
CASSELLGNEQFF
>.|TRBV7-2
CASSLVAQGSEKLFF
>.|TRBV4-3
CASSLGQGDTEAFF
>.|TRBV29-1
CSVGGWQGVPYGYTF
>.|TRBV28
CATFDPTNYGYTF
>.|TRBV6-5
CASTDSTYEQYF
>.|TRBV7-2
CASSLDRLNGYTF
>.|TRBV7-6
CASSLTVGEQYF
>.|TRBV30
CAWSVGHQSPEAFF
>.|TRBV3-1/TRBV3-2
CASSREGRYTEAFF
>.|TRBV12-3/TRBV12-4
CASRRQGDNGYTF
>.|TRBV5-4
CASSLGRVGTDYYGYTF
>.|TRBV30
CAWSVLDSGFEQFF
>.|TRBV9
CASRQGGGYGYTF
>.|TRBV18
CASSRGQDNTGELFF
>.|TRBV6-5
CASRPGASQYEQYF
>.|TRBV19
CASLGAGVIDTQYF
>.|TRBV2
CAISNRGLTEAFF
>.|TRBV4-1
CASSTLAWAEETQYF
>.|TRBV30
CAVERGAGTEAFF
>.|TRBV19
CASSMEGGQPQHF
>.|TRBV2
CASNRGRMDNSPLHF
>.|TRBV28
CASSNRGYLNTEAFF
>.|TRBV5-1
CASSLRQGGEANYGYTF
>.|TRBV28
CASTETGGYGYTF
>.|TRBV12-3/TRBV12-4
CASTPPEAYEQYF
>.|TRBV7-2
CASSLVGSSNQPQHF